A selection of T cell receptor beta chains follows, all from one sample in a study of regulatory T cells in long-lasting Graves disease. TCRdb reprocessed the multiplex PCR reads with MiXCR, giving one entry per CDR3 protein. The table lists 440,000 or so distinct CDR3 sequences, about 15% of them singletons, with 16% in the top ten. These data also featured in a second study, about T cells in Graves' hyperthyroidism and ophthalmopathy.

The sequencing here drew on peripheral blood mononuclear cells (PBMCs), taken at new diagnosis, from a patient treated with antithyroid drugs. These receptors were collected from a woman aged 25 to 45 with Graves disease. Each CDR3 is given without its conserved first and last residue. Fields, in order: V gene, CDR3 length, J gene, CDR3 protein.

v_gene: TRBV10-3; len: 14; j_gene: TRBJ2-1; CDR3aa: AISELPSLSNNEQF
v_gene: TRBV5-1; len: 13; j_gene: TRBJ2-1; CDR3aa: ASSLVTGGENEQF
v_gene: TRBV10-2; len: 8; j_gene: TRBJ2-3; CDR3aa: ATIGHTQY
v_gene: TRBV10-1; len: 13; j_gene: TRBJ2-3; CDR3aa: ASSEWKGAEDTQY
v_gene: TRBV24-1; len: 13; j_gene: TRBJ2-5; CDR3aa: ATSDSGGPGETQY
v_gene: TRBV20-1; len: 11; j_gene: TRBJ2-3; CDR3aa: SAGTSGTDTQY
v_gene: TRBV3-1; len: 14; j_gene: TRBJ2-5; CDR3aa: ASSPILAGIQETQY
v_gene: TRBV29-1; len: 13; j_gene: TRBJ2-2; CDR3aa: SVGDRGSNTGELF
v_gene: TRBV19; len: 15; j_gene: TRBJ1-1; CDR3aa: ASSTGGKRAANTEAF
v_gene: TRBV11-2; len: 12; j_gene: TRBJ2-7; CDR3aa: ASSTSTGSYEQY
v_gene: TRBV7-7; len: 13; j_gene: TRBJ2-3; CDR3aa: ASSPLAEPTDTQY
v_gene: TRBV20-1; len: 10; j_gene: TRBJ2-2; CDR3aa: SARGNTGELF
v_gene: TRBV10-3; len: 14; j_gene: TRBJ2-1; CDR3aa: AISPVAGGSYNEQF
v_gene: TRBV4-1; len: 10; j_gene: TRBJ2-7; CDR3aa: ASSQDFGQQY
v_gene: TRBV2; len: 12; j_gene: TRBJ2-1; CDR3aa: ASMGTSVLNEQF